The source of this T cell receptor (beta chain) is a study of patients and donors after allogeneic stem cell transplantation. The table lists this clonotype with a count of one. TCRdb ran MiXCR on the RT-PCR reads and lists one entry per CDR3 protein. Among roughly 960,000 distinct CDR3 sequences, roughly 17% were seen once, and the ten largest hold 5% to 6.5%. This TCR came from a human donor who was either an allogeneic HSCT recipient or a stem cell or donor lymphocyte infusion donor (not recorded which). It is not recorded whose cells these are; they may come from a transplant donor. The sample taken for sequencing was blood, either unsorted or a sorted T cell fraction (not recorded which).

In DNA, the CDR3 is TGTGCCAGCAGCGATTTACAGGGGGGCCAAGAGACCCAGTACTTC. Its translation is CASSDLQGGQETQYF. The chain links TRBV6-2 or TRBV6-3 to TRBJ2-5, with 8 bases matching TRBD1. Germline V CDR1 and CDR2: MNHEY, SVGEGT. CDR3 length: 15 amino acids. Unmatched junction bases numbered 7, after V lost 6 bases and J lost 1 base.